The 15 T cell receptor beta chains below all came from one sample that was sequenced in a study of beta chain features in type 1 diabetes (dated by TCRdb to the late 2010s). Overall study results and their limits: A moderate but significant shortening of TCRB CDR3 length was observed in type 1 diabetes patients in all four CD4+ subsets.

These TCRs are of unknown antigen specificity. The method behind the library was the immunoSEQ multiplex PCR assay. The entire isolated RNA was reverse transcribed using the High Capacity cDNA Reverse Transcription Kit, and thus expressed TCRB transcripts were sequenced. TCRdb's version of the immuneACCESS table is confined to in-frame rearrangements and falls short of the full clone set. An unresolved V gene accounts for under half of the shortfall where checked; the remainder is of unknown origin. For this sample the table gives approximately 170,000 clones, of which almost 8% were detected only once. Jointly, the top ten make up 0.5% of the sample. Sample: central memory CD4+ T cells from blood. All receptors derive from a man between 18 and 29 years old with type 1 diabetes.

The chain is built from TRBV7-9 and TRBJ2-3; tentative D call: TRBD2 (5 bases). The V end lost 1 base, the J end lost 2 bases, and 10 bases lay between the germline ends. The CDR3 loop spans 15 amino acids. From germline, CDR1 is SEHNR and CDR2 FQNEAQ (reference sequence). CDR3 region: CASSLGGLITDTQYF. The CDR3 region has the DNA TGTGCCAGCAGCTTAGGAGGGCTGATCACAGATACGCAGTATTTT.

The chain recombines TRBV11-2 with TRBJ2-1; 11 nucleotides align to TRBD2. V lost 7 bases, J lost 5 bases, and 7 bases stayed unmatched. The CDR3 is 15 amino acids. Germline V CDR1 and CDR2: SGHAT, FQNNGV. As DNA, the CDR3 is TGTGCCAGCACCACCGGGACTAGCGGAGACAATGAGCAGTTCTTC. Translated, it gives CASTTGTSGDNEQFF.

This clone has only a few counts. V is TRBV9 and J is TRBJ2-1; 8 bases line up with TRBD2. With V trimmed by 3 bases and J by 0 bases, 5 bases remained unmatched. Germline CDR1 reads SGDLS; CDR2 reads YYNGEE. The CDR3 is 16 residues long. CDR3 residues: CASSGGGGSSYNEQFF. DNA for the CDR3: TGTGCCAGCAGCGGAGGCGGGGGGAGCTCCTACAATGAGCAGTTCTTC.

This clone was counted a few times. The chain has TRBV2 and TRBJ2-7; 7 nucleotides line up with TRBD1. The CDR3 loop spans 14 amino acids. Losses at the gene ends were 5 bases for V and 0 bases for J; bases not matched to a gene: 4. Looked up from germline, CDR1 is SNHLY and CDR2 is FYNNEI. The CDR3 DNA reads as TGTGCCAGCAGTCCGACAGGGATCTCCTACGAGCAGTACTTC. Its protein is CASSPTGISYEQYF. The entire variable domain, with the rest obtained from reference TRBV2 and TRBJ2-7, is as follows: EPEVTQTPSHQVTQMGQEVILRCVPISNHLYFYWYRQILGQKVEFLVSFYNNEISEKSEIFDDQFSVERPDGSNFTLKIRSTKLEDSAMYFCASSPTGISYEQYFGPGTRLTVT.

V is TRBV7-2 and J is TRBJ2-5, with 8 bases that match TRBD2. V trimming: 5 bases; J trimming: 5 bases; junction bases outside the gene matches: 7. The CDR3 length is 14 residues. Germline CDR1 reads SGHTA; CDR2 reads FQGNSA. CDR3 coding DNA: TGTGCCAGCAGCCAGCGGACTAGCCCGGAGACCCAGTACTTC. The encoded protein is CASSQRTSPETQYF. The entire variable domain, with the rest obtained from reference TRBV7-2 and TRBJ2-5, is as follows: GAGVSQSPSNKVTEKGKDVELRCDPISGHTALYWYRQSLGQGLEFLIYFQGNSAPDKSGLPSDRFSAERTGGSVSTLTIQRTQQEDSAVYLCASSQRTSPETQYFGPGTRLLVL.

This clone was counted only a few times. The J gene is TRBJ2-2, the V gene TRBV10-3; the match to TRBD1 covers 8 bases. V shed 2 bases, J shed 8 bases, and the junction held 7 bases outside the gene matches. The CDR3 consists of 15 residues. Germline CDR1 ENHRY, CDR2 SYGVKD. CDR3 nucleotide sequence: TGTGCCATCAGTGAGCGGACAGGGAGGTCTGGGGAGCTGTTTTTT. Protein product: CAISERTGRSGELFF.

The chain recombines TRBV28 with TRBJ1-6; no reliable D call. V was clipped by 6 bases and J by 6 bases, with 15 bases between them. The CDR3 is 15 amino acids. CDR1 and CDR2 (germline): MDHEN, SYDVKM. CDR3 amino acids: CASSLGTPFNSPLHF. For the CDR3, the DNA is TGTGCCAGCAGCCTTGGTACTCCCTTTAATTCACCCCTCCACTTT.

This clone has more than one count but fewer than ten. V gene TRBV7-2 combines with J gene TRBJ2-3; D unclear. V was cut by 8 bases and J by 2 bases, with 14 bases left in between. The CDR3 consists of 14 residues. Germline values: CDR1 SGHTA, CDR2 FQGNSA. CDR3 protein: CASRTGGNTDTQYF. The DNA for the CDR3 is TGTGCCAGCCGCACCGGCGGAAACACAGATACGCAGTATTTT.

The CDR3 protein is CASSSDSDEQFF. The DNA of the CDR3 is TGTGCCAGCAGCTCGGACAGCGATGAGCAGTTCTTC. The chain carries TRBV11-2 and TRBJ2-1; tentative D call: TRBD1 (6 bases). Germline lookup yields CDR1 SGHAT and CDR2 FQNNGV. The V end was cut by 4 bases, the J end by 8 bases, with 9 bases between. The CDR3 is made up of 12 amino acids.

This clone was counted a few times. The chain has TRBV9 and TRBJ1-1, with D possibly being TRBD1 (5 bases). The CDR3 sequence is 13 residues long. Germline V lookup: CDR1 SGDLS, CDR2 YYNGEE. V shed 3 bases and J shed 2 bases, with 8 bases lying between them. The CDR3 is CASSAQGNTEAFF. Written as DNA, the CDR3 is TGTGCCAGCAGCGCCCAGGGTAACACTGAAGCTTTCTTT.

V and J are TRBV5-4 and TRBJ2-3; TRBD2 is a possible D gene (5 bases). The CDR3 has 15 residues. Germline lookup yields CDR1 SGHNT and CDR2 YYREEE (reference sequence). V dropped 3 bases and J dropped 0 bases, with 11 bases sitting between them. CDR3: CASSSRTESTDTQYF. CDR3 nucleotide sequence: TGTGCCAGCAGCTCCCGGACTGAAAGCACAGATACGCAGTATTTT.

This chain links TRBV28 with TRBJ1-1; D not certain. The CDR3 loop spans 16 amino acids. V was clipped by 6 bases and J by 4 bases, with 21 bases between them. Looked up from germline, CDR1 is MDHEN and CDR2 is SYDVKM. CDR3 nucleotides: TGTGCCAGCAGGAGAGCTAACGTCGGGAGGCGCACTGAAGCTTTCTTT. It translates to CASRRANVGRRTEAFF.

The chain couples TRBV4-3 to TRBJ2-2; weak D call: TRBD2 (5 bases). Germline CDR1 reads LGHNA; CDR2 reads YSLEER. Trimming stripped 5 bases from V and 4 bases from J, with 17 bases between. This CDR3 has 16 residues. The CDR3 sequence is CASSLGLLGGTGELFF. The CDR3 coding sequence is TGCGCCAGCAGCTTGGGCCTTTTAGGAGGCACCGGGGAGCTGTTTTTT.

The chain employs TRBV7-9 and TRBJ2-7; 13 nucleotides line up with TRBD2. J was trimmed by 6 bases and V by 5 bases; bases with no gene match: 16. CDR1 SEHNR and CDR2 FQNEAQ come from the germline V gene (reference sequence). This CDR3 comprises 18 residues. In nucleotides, the CDR3 is TGTGCCAGCAGCCCCCGACTAGCGGGGGGCTCCGGGTCGGGCGAGCAGTACTTC. It yields the protein CASSPRLAGGSGSGEQYF.

J is TRBJ2-4 and V is TRBV15, with TRBD2 identical over 13 bases. Germline CDR1 is LNHNV and CDR2 is YYDKDF (reference sequence). The length of the CDR3 is 18 residues. J was trimmed by 1 base and V by 3 bases; bases with no gene match: 6. In DNA form, the CDR3 reads TGTGCCACCAGCAGTCTATCGACTAGCGGGAGGGCCAAAAACATTCAGTACTTC. It translates to CATSSLSTSGRAKNIQYF.